Following are 20 T cell receptor beta chains from one sample sequenced in a study of CD4 T cell repertoires in COVID-19. Their antigens remain unidentified. Data came from immunoSEQ multiplex PCR; TCRdb stores just in-frame clones and leaves some out. The sample shows 500 or so clones, around a fifth of them seen only once. The specimen was memory CD4+ T cells, cultured in vitro, collected after recovery from COVID-19. The receptors originated from a human donor who had COVID-19.

This clone is classed as hyperexpanded. The genes are TRBV7-2 and TRBJ1-3; the D gene is possibly TRBD1 (6 bases). The length of the CDR3 is 16 residues. CDR1 is SGHTA, CDR2 FQGNSA, per germline. The germline V and J ends were trimmed by 8 bases and 4 bases, with 21 bases remaining between them. The CDR3 here is CASSDPGGTSGNTIYF. The CDR3 nucleotides are TGTGCCAGCTCTGACCCCGGGGGGACATCCGGAAACACCATATATTTT.

This clone has just a few counts. V is TRBV4-1 and J is TRBJ2-4; D possibly corresponds to TRBD2 (6 bases). Trimming removed 3 bases at V and 7 bases at J, with 22 bases between. Germline V gene sequence: CDR1 MGHRA, CDR2 YSYEKL. This CDR3 comprises 17 residues. CDR3 protein: CASSQEVPGGPWNIQYF. Here the CDR3 DNA reads TGCGCCAGCAGCCAGGAGGTACCCGGAGGGCCGTGGAACATTCAGTACTTC.

The rearrangement uses TRBV28 and TRBJ2-7; D is unresolved. This CDR3 contains 16 residues. V shed 4 bases and J shed 2 bases, with 18 bases lying between them. CDR1 is MDHEN and CDR2 is SYDVKM in the germline V gene. The CDR3 here is CASSSDTELRAYEQYF. The CDR3 DNA is TGTGCCAGCAGTTCCGACACCGAACTAAGGGCCTACGAGCAGTACTTC.

The chain uses TRBV9 and TRBJ2-7, with a weak D call TRBD2 (5 bases). Germline assignment: CDR1 SGDLS and CDR2 YYNGEE. The CDR3 is 16 amino acids. Trimming left V 3 bases short and J 1 base short, with 17 bases between. CDR3 region: CASSDPWASSSYEQYF. Written as DNA, the CDR3 is TGTGCCAGCAGCGACCCCTGGGCTAGCTCGTCCTACGAGCAGTACTTC.

By share, this clone ranks as medium-sized. The rearrangement links TRBV30 to TRBJ1-1; D is undetermined. Trimming took off 0 bases at V and 5 bases at J, with 7 bases between the two ends. Germline CDR1 reads GTSNPN; CDR2 reads SVGIG (reference sequence). The CDR3 length is 12 residues. This chain's CDR3 is CAWSVHGTEAFF. CDR3 nucleotide sequence: TGTGCCTGGAGTGTACACGGTACTGAAGCTTTCTTT.

This clone is medium-sized within its sample. The rearrangement uses TRBV28 and TRBJ2-7, with a weak D call TRBD1 (5 bases). V shed 3 bases and J shed 2 bases, with 11 bases lying between them. Germline V lookup: CDR1 MDHEN, CDR2 SYDVKM. The CDR3 runs to 14 residues. This chain's CDR3 is CASSFPRVPYEQYF. The CDR3 nucleotides read TGTGCCAGCAGTTTTCCCAGGGTTCCCTACGAGCAGTACTTC.

A few counts support this clone. V gene TRBV19 combines with J gene TRBJ2-6, with D possibly being TRBD2 (6 bases). Trimming pared 6 bases from V and 1 base from J, leaving 16 bases between. The CDR3 is 17 residues long. Germline loops: CDR1 LNHDA, CDR2 SQIVND (reference sequence). DNA of the CDR3: TGTGCCAGTAGCCTAGGGTCAGGAGGGTCTGGGGCCAACGTCCTGACTTTC. Protein: CASSLGSGGSGANVLTF.

The J gene is TRBJ2-5, the V gene TRBV3-1 (or the pseudogene TRBV3-2); D remains unclear. This CDR3 spans 12 amino acids. Germline lookup yields CDR1 LGHDT and CDR2 YNNKEL (reference sequence). With 4 bases removed from V and 7 bases from J, the gap between germline ends came to 10 bases. The CDR3 spells CASSPTPPTQYF. The CDR3 DNA is TGTGCCAGCAGCCCCACCCCACCGACCCAGTACTTC.

Within the sample, this clone is medium-sized (0.01 to 0.1%). The rearrangement links TRBV11-2 to TRBJ2-7; D uncertain. The V gene's germline CDR1 is SGHAT and CDR2 FQNNGV. Between the trimmed V and J ends, which lost 6 bases and 0 bases, there was a span of 15 bases. The CDR3 length is 15 residues. The CDR3 sequence is CASSYNSGNSYEQYF. The CDR3 DNA reads TGTGCCAGCAGTTACAACTCGGGCAACTCCTACGAGCAGTACTTC. The full variable domain, with the rest looked up from reference TRBV11-2 and TRBJ2-7, is EAGVAQSPRYKIIEKRQSVAFWCNPISGHATLYWYQQILGQGPKLLIQFQNNGVVDDSQLPKDRFSAERLKGVDSTLKIQPAKLEDSAVYLCASSYNSGNSYEQYFGPGTRLTVT.

The V call is TRBV10-3, the J call TRBJ2-3; possibly TRBD2 for D (5 bases). This CDR3 has 13 residues. Germline lookup yields CDR1 ENHRY and CDR2 SYGVKD. V lost 0 bases, J lost 14 bases, and 15 bases lay in between. CDR3 nucleotides: TGTGCCATCAGTGAGTCGCAGCTCCGAGGGCTGTATTTT. Amino acid sequence: CAISESQLRGLYF.

By share, this clone counts as large. Other DNA sequences within the sample encode an identical CDR3. J is TRBJ2-7 and V is TRBV7-6; the match to TRBD2 covers 10 bases. In germline, CDR1 is SGHVS, CDR2 FNYEAQ. V trimming: 4 bases; J trimming: 4 bases; junction bases outside the gene matches: 1. The CDR3 has 13 amino acids. For the CDR3, the DNA is TGTGCCAGCAGCTCGACTAGCGGGTACGAGCAGTACTTC. Translating gives CASSSTSGYEQYF.

This clone is medium-sized within its sample. This chain joins TRBV28 and TRBJ1-6; 11 positions match TRBD1. There are 16 residues in the CDR3. Germline-derived CDR1 and CDR2 are MDHEN and SYDVKM. V shed 10 bases, J shed 8 bases, and the junction held 13 bases outside the gene matches. The CDR3 sequence: CAIPEGTGGSDSPLHF. The DNA for the CDR3 is TGTGCCATCCCGGAAGGGACAGGGGGATCGGATTCACCCCTCCACTTT.

By proportion, this clone is medium-sized. The chain is built from TRBV2 and TRBJ2-1, with 10 positions matching TRBD2. In germline, CDR1 is SNHLY, CDR2 FYNNEI. There are 15 residues in the CDR3. The J segment lost 7 bases and the V segment lost 6 bases, leaving 9 bases of the junction unmatched. The DNA of the CDR3 is TGTGCCAGCAGGGCACTAGCGGGGTCGAGGAATGAGCAGTTCTTC. Residues: CASRALAGSRNEQFF.

V gene TRBV3-1 (or the pseudogene TRBV3-2) combines with J gene TRBJ2-2; D is unresolved. V was trimmed by 0 bases and J by 5 bases, leaving 10 bases between them. Germline CDR1 reads LGHDT; CDR2 reads YNNKEL (reference sequence). The CDR3 runs to 15 residues. The CDR3 loop reads CASSQDYRTTGELFF. The CDR3 DNA sequence: TGTGCCAGCAGCCAAGATTACAGAACGACCGGGGAGCTGTTTTTT.

By frequency in the sample, this clone is medium-sized (0.01 to 0.1%). V and J are TRBV3-1 (or the pseudogene TRBV3-2) and TRBJ1-6; a possible D gene is TRBD1 (5 bases). The CDR3 spans 17 residues. Germline V CDR1 and CDR2: LGHDT, YNNKEL (reference sequence). The V end was cut by 0 bases, the J end by 6 bases, with 15 bases between. CDR3 protein: CASSQEGLGAINSPLHF. The CDR3 nucleotides read TGTGCCAGCAGCCAAGAGGGGCTAGGGGCCATTAATTCACCCCTCCACTTT.

This clone is medium-sized by share. The rearrangement links TRBV27 to TRBJ2-7; no reliable D call. CDR1 MNHEY and CDR2 SMNVEV come from the germline V gene (reference sequence). The length of the CDR3 is 11 residues. The V end lost 8 bases, the J end lost 0 bases, and 5 bases lay between the germline ends. CDR3: CASGVSYEQYF. CDR3 in DNA: TGTGCCAGCGGAGTCTCCTACGAGCAGTACTTC.

Judged by abundance, this clone is large. This chain uses TRBV2 with TRBJ1-1, with D uncertain. The CDR3 contains 16 residues. V lost 6 bases, J lost 0 bases, and 17 bases lay in between. Germline V gene data show CDR1 as SNHLY and CDR2 as FYNNEI. In nucleotides, the CDR3 is TGTGCCAGCAGGCCCGGGCTCGGCCACATGAACACTGAAGCTTTCTTT. This encodes CASRPGLGHMNTEAFF. Using reference TRBV2 and TRBJ1-1 for the parts outside the CDR3, the full variable domain is EPEVTQTPSHQVTQMGQEVILRCVPISNHLYFYWYRQILGQKVEFLVSFYNNEISEKSEIFDDQFSVERPDGSNFTLKIRSTKLEDSAMYFCASRPGLGHMNTEAFFGQGTRLTVV.

As DNA, the CDR3 is TGTGCCAGCAGCTTAGATTATGGGTGGGGAGAGACCCAGTACTTC. Protein product: CASSLDYGWGETQYF. The chain employs TRBV11-2 and TRBJ2-5; D not certain. Trimming left V 0 bases short and J 4 bases short, with 12 bases between. Germline CDR1 is SGHAT and CDR2 is FQNNGV. There are 15 residues in the CDR3.

By proportion, this clone is medium-sized. V usage is TRBV29-1 and J usage is TRBJ2-3; D is ambiguous. The CDR3 is 11 amino acids. Germline lookup yields CDR1 SQVTM and CDR2 ANQGSEA. Trimming took off 5 bases at V and 4 bases at J, with 7 bases between the two ends. CDR3 bases: TGCAGCGTTCTAGGGCCAGATACGCAGTATTTT. This codes for CSVLGPDTQYF.

Within the sample, this clone is medium-sized (0.01 to 0.1%). The chain carries TRBV19 and TRBJ2-7; 13 nucleotides match TRBD2. The V segment lost 8 bases and the J segment 5 bases; nucleotides outside the gene matches: 9. CDR3 length: 15 residues. Germline V gene data show CDR1 as LNHDA and CDR2 as SQIVND (reference sequence). DNA of the CDR3: TGTGCCAGTCGTGCACTAGCGGGAGGGCGGGACGAGCAGTACTTC. This sequence encodes CASRALAGGRDEQYF. Supplemented by reference TRBV19 and TRBJ2-7, the full variable domain reads DGGITQSPKYLFRKEGQNVTLSCEQNLNHDAMYWYRQDPGQGLRLIYYSQIVNDFQKGDIAEGYSVSREKKESFPLTVTSAQKNPTAFYLCASRALAGGRDEQYFGPGTRLTVT.